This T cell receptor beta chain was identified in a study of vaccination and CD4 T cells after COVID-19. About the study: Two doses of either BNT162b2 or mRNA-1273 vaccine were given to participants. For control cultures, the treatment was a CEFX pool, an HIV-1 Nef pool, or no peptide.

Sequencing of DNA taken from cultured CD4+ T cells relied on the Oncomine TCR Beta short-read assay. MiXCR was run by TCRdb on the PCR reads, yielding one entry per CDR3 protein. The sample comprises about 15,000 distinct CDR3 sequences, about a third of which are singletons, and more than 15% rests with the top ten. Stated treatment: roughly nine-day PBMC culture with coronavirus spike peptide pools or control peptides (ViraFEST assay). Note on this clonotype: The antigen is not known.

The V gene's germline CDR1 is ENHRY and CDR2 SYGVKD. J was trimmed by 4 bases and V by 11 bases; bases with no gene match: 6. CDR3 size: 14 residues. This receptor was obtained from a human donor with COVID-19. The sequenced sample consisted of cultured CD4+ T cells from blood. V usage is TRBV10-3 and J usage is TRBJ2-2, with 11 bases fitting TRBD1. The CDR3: CAVTGTGGTGELFF. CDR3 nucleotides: TGTGCCGTCACCGGGACAGGGGGCACCGGGGAGCTGTTTTTT.